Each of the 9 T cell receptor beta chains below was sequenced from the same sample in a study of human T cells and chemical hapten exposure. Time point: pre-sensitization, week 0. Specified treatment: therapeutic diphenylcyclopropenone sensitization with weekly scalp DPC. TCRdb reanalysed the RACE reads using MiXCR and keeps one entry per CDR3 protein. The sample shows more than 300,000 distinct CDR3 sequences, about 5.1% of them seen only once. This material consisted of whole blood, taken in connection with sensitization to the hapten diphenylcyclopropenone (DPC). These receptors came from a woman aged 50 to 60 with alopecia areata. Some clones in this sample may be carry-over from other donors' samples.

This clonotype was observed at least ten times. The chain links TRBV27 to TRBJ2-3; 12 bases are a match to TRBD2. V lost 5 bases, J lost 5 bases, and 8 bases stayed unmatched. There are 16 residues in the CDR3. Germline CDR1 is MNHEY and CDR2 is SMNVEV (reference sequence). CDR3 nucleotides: TGTGCCAGCAGTACGACTAGCGGGAGTCAGAGAGATACGCAGTATTTT. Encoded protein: CASSTTSGSQRDTQYF.

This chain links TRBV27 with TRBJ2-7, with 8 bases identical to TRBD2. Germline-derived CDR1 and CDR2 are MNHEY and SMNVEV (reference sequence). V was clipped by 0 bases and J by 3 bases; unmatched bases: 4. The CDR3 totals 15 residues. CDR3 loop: CASSLSGGLDYEQYF. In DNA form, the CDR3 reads TGTGCCAGCAGTTTATCAGGGGGACTAGACTACGAGCAGTACTTC.

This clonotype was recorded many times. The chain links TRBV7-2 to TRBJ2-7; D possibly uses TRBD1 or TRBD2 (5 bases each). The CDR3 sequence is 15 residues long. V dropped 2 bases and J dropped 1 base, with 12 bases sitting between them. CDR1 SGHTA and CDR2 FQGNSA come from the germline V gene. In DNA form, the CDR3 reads TGTGCCAGCAGCTTACGTCGGGACCGATCCTACGAGCAGTACTTC. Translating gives CASSLRRDRSYEQYF.

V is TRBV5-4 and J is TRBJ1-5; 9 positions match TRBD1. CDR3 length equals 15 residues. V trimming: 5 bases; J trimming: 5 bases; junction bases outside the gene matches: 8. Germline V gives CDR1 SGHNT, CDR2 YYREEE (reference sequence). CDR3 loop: CASSPSQGAHQPQHF. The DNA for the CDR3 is TGTGCCAGCAGTCCTTCACAGGGGGCCCATCAGCCCCAGCATTTT.

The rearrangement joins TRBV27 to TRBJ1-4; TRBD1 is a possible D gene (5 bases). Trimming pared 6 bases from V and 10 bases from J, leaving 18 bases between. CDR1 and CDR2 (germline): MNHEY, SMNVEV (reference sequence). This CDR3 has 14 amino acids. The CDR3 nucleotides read TGTGCCAGCAGCCTACGCAGGGAACGAGGAAAACTGTTTTTT. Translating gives CASSLRRERGKLFF.

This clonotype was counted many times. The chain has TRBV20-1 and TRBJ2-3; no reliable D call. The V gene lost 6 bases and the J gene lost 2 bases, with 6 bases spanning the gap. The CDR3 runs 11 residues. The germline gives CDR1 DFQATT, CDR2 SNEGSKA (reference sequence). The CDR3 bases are TGCAGTGCCGACATCACAGATACGCAGTATTTT. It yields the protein CSADITDTQYF.

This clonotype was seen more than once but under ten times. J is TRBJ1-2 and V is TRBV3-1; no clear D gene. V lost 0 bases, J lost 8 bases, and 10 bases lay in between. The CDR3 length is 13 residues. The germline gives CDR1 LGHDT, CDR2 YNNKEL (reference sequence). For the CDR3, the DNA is TGTGCCAGCAGCCAAGATGGTCCGCGGGGCTACACCTTC. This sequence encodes CASSQDGPRGYTF.

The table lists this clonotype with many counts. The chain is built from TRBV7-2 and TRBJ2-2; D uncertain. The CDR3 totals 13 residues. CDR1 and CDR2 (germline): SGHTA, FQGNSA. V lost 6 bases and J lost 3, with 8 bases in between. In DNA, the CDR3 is TGTGCCAGCAGGATCCCATACACCGGGGAGCTGTTTTTT. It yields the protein CASRIPYTGELFF.

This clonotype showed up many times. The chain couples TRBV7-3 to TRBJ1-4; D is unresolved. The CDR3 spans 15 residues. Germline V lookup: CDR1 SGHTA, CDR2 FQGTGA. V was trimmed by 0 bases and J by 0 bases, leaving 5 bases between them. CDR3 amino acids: CASSLTGSTNEKLFF. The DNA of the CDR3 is TGTGCCAGCAGCTTAACGGGGTCAACTAATGAAAAACTGTTTTTT.